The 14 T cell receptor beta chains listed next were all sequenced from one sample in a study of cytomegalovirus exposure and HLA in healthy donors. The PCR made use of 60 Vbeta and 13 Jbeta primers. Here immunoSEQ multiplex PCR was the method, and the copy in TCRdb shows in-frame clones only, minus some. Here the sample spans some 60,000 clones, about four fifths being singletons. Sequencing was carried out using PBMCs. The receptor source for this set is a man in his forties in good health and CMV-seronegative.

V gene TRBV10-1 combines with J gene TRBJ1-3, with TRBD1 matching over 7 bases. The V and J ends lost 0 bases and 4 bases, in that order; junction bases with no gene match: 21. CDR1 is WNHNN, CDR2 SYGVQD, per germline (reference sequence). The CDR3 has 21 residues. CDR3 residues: CASSESAEQGSGFRGGNTIYF. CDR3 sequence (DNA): TGCGCCAGCAGTGAGTCGGCTGAACAGGGGTCAGGGTTCCGAGGAGGAAACACCATATATTTT.

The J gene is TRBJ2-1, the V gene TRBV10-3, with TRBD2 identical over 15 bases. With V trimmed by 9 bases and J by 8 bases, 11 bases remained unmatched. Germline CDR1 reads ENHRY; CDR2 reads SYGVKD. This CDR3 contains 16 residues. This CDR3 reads CAILDPGLAGGDEQFF. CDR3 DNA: TGTGCCATTCTCGATCCCGGACTAGCGGGGGGGGATGAGCAGTTCTTC.

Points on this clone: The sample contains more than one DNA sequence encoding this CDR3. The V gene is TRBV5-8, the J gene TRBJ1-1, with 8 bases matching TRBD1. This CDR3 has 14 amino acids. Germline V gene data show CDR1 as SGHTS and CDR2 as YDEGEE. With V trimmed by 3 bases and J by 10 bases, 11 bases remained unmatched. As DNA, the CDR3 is TGTGCCAGCAGCTGGTCGACTTTCGGACAGGGAGCTTTCTTT. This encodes CASSWSTFGQGAFF.

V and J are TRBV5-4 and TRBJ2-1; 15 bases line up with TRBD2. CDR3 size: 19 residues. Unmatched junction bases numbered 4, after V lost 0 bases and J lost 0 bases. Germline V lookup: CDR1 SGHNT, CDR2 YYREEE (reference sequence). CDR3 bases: TGTGCCAGCAGCTTGGGGACTAGCGGGGGGGCCGGCTCCTACAATGAGCAGTTCTTC. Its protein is CASSLGTSGGAGSYNEQFF.

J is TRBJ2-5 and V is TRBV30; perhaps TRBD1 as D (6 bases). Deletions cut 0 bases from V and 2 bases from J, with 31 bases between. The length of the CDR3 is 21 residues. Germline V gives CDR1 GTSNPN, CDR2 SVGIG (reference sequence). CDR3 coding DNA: TGTGCCTGGAGTGTCAAAGGACAGCGATTGTGGCAACGCAACTCACAAGAGACCCAGTACTTC. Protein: CAWSVKGQRLWQRNSQETQYF.

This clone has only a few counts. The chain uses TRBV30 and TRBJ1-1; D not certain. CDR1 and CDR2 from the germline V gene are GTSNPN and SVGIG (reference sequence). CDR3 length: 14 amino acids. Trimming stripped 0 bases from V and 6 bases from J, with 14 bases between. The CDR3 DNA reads TGTGCCTGGAGTGTATCATACGGAGTGCCTGAAGCTTTCTTT. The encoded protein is CAWSVSYGVPEAFF.

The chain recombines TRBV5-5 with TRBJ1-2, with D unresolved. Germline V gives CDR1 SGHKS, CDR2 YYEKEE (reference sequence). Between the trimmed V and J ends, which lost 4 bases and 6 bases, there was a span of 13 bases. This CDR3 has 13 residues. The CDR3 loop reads CASSLLSGNGYTF. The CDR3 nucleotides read TGTGCCAGCAGCCTACTCTCGGGTAATGGCTACACCTTC.

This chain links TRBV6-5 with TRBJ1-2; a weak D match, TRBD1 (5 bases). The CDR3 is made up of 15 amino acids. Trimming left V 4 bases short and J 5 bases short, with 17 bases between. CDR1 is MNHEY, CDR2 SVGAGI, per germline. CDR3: CASSFAGLGYYGYTF. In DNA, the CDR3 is TGTGCCAGCAGTTTCGCAGGGTTGGGTTATTATGGCTACACCTTC.

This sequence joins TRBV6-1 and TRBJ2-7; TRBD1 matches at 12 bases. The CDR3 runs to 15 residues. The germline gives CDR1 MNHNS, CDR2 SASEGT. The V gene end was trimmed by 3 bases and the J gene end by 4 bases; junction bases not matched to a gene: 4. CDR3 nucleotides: TGTGCCAGCAGTGACGGGACAGGGGGCGGATACGAGCAGTACTTC. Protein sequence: CASSDGTGGGYEQYF.

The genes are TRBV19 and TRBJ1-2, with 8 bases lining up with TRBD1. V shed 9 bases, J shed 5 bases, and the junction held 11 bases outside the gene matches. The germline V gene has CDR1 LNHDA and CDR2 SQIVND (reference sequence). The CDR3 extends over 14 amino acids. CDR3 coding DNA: TGTGCCAGCACTGAGGGCCAGGGGGCTTATGGCTACACCTTC. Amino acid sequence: CASTEGQGAYGYTF.

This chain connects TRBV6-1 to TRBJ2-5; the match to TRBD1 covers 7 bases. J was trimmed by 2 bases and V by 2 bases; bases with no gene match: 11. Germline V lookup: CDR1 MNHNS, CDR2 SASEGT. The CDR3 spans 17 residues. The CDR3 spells CASSEIGQGELQETQYF. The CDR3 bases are TGTGCCAGCAGTGAAATTGGCCAGGGGGAGCTACAAGAGACCCAGTACTTC.

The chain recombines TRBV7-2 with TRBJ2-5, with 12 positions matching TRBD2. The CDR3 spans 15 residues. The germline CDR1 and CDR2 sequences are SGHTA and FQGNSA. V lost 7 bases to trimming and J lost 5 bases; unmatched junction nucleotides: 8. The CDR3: CASKTSGGLLETQYF. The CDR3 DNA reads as TGTGCCAGCAAAACTAGCGGGGGGCTGCTGGAGACCCAGTACTTC.

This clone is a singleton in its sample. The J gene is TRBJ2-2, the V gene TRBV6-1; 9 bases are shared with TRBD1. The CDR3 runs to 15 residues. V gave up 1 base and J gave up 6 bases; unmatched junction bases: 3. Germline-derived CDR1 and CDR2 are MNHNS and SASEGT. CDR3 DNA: TGTGCCAGCAGTGAAGACAGGGGGCCCCCCGGGGAGCTGTTTTTT. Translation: CASSEDRGPPGELFF.

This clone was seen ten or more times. The CDR3 nucleotides are TGTGCCAGCAGCCAAGGACATCCTGGGAACACTGAAGCTTTCTTT. Translation: CASSQGHPGNTEAFF. The J gene is TRBJ1-1, the V gene TRBV7-2, with TRBD1 as a possible D gene (5 bases). The CDR3 totals 15 residues. V was shortened by 5 bases and J by 1 base, with 14 bases between the two germline ends. CDR1 is SGHTA and CDR2 is FQGNSA in the germline V gene.